Included here is one TCR beta chain sequence, with context. Its target is unknown. The record originates from a study of PD-1 blockade in classical Hodgkin lymphoma. Study-level points and caveats: Patients starting nivolumab less than 1 year after ASCT had lower diversity and were excluded from later analyses. Newly diagnosed patients reportedly trailed healthy donors in baseline TCR diversity.

Sample time point: cycle 4 day 1 (C4D1), after less than 7 weeks of nivolumab. In every patient, relapse followed autologous stem cell transplantation, while exposure to brentuximab vedotin differed. This table comes from immunoSEQ multiplex PCR, and its TCRdb copy is limited to in-frame clones, with some not included. This sample has tens of thousands of clones, with about 89% found just once. Per the germline V gene, CDR1 is SEHNR and CDR2 is FQNEAQ (reference sequence). The CDR3 extends over 15 amino acids. Trimming removed 5 bases from V and 5 bases from J; junction bases left unmatched: 7. The source is a human donor with classical Hodgkin lymphoma. The chain uses TRBV7-9 and TRBJ1-4; TRBD1 aligns across 8 bases. The material sequenced was peripheral blood mononuclear cells (PBMCs), taken before the fourth cycle of nivolumab. The CDR3 here is CASSVGGTGNEKLFF. Written as DNA, the CDR3 is TGTGCCAGCAGCGTAGGCGGGACAGGAAATGAAAAACTGTTTTTT.